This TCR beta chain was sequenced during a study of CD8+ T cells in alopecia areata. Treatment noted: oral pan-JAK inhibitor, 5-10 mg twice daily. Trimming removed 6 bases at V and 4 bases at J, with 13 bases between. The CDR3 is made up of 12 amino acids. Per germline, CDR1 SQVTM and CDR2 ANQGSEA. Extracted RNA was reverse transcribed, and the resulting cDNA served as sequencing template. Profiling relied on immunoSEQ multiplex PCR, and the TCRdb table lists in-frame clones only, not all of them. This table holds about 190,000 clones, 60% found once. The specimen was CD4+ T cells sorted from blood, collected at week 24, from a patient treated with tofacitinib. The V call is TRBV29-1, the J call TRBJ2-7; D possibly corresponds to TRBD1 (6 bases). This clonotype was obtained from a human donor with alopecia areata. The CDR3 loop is CSVIQGVYEQYF. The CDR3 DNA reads TGCAGCGTCATACAGGGAGTTTACGAGCAGTACTTC.